This TCR beta chain is drawn from a study of Ad26.COV2.S vaccination and SARS-CoV-2 variants. This CDR3 has 14 amino acids. Germline-derived CDR1 and CDR2 are LNHDA and SQIVND (reference sequence). With 5 bases clipped from V and 2 bases from J, the junction kept 5 bases outside the gene matches. Treatment of the sample: about 20 received Ad26.COV2.S at low or high dose, single or two shots; about 5 received placebo; per-sample allocation not given. It was on day 63 after the first vaccine or placebo injection that samples were taken. Profiled with immunoSEQ multiplex PCR; TCRdb holds only in-frame clones, not every one. The data hold hundreds of thousands of clones, with approximately 92% observed a single time.

The V and J genes are TRBV19 and TRBJ1-1, with 7 bases matching TRBD1. The source is a person aged 18-60 years who received the Ad26.COV2.S COVID-19 vaccine or a placebo. Specimen: peripheral blood, collected in a trial of Ad26.COV2.S vaccine versus placebo. This chain's CDR3 is CASSGGQANTEAFF. CDR3 bases: TGTGCCAGTAGTGGAGGACAGGCAAACACTGAAGCTTTCTTT.